A selection of T cell receptor beta chains follows, all from one sample in a study of shared clonotypes between healthy human individuals. The data were produced by immunoSEQ multiplex PCR, yet TCRdb's version contains in-frame clones alone and is incomplete. The repertoire holds roughly 1 million clones, with around 78% as singletons. The sequencing sample was made of memory CD4+ T cells from PBMCs. These receptors all come from a young man in good health. Some clones in this sample may be carry-over from other donors' samples. The CDR3 runs from the conserved cysteine through the conserved F or W. Expanded clones get a size class; other rows say once, few or many, or leave the size out.

TRBJ1-1 | . | TRBV5-6 | CASSSTGGSGTEAFF
TRBJ2-1 | . | TRBV4-2 | CASSQEPSTSSYNEQFF
TRBJ2-3 | . | TRBV6-1 | CASSEALSGHTDTQYF
TRBJ2-2 | few | TRBV30 | CAWSVQAGDTGELFF
TRBJ2-7 | . | TRBV5-5 | CASSRGEGEAEQYF
TRBJ1-3 | . | TRBV2 | CASSAIFTGGAGNTIYF
TRBJ1-5 | . | TRBV5-1 | CASSLDGGSNQPQHF
TRBJ2-1 | . | TRBV7-9 | CASDPPRLLSYNEQFF
TRBJ1-1 | few | TRBV19 | CASSPQSGGTSVAFF
TRBJ2-1 | . | TRBV19 | CASSITGTSGYNEQFF
TRBJ1-2 | . | TRBV5-1 | CASSPGQARGGYTF
TRBJ1-6 | few | TRBV11-2 | CASSPRARGDSPLHF
TRBJ1-1 | . | TRBV29-1 | CSGQAFIAGGTEAFF
TRBJ1-3 | . | TRBV28 | CASNPGQAYSGNTIYF
TRBJ2-2 | . | TRBV7-8 | CASRESGRYTGELFF
TRBJ2-1 | . | TRBV7-9 | CASSLPSGRAGDEQFF
TRBJ2-1 | . | TRBV20-1 | CSASGAREQFF
TRBJ2-1 | . | TRBV11-2 | CASSLDGQGYEQFF
TRBJ2-2 | . | TRBV9 | CASRLAGGETGELFF
TRBJ1-1 | . | TRBV9 | CASSKLWGTGNTEAFF
TRBJ2-1 | few | TRBV5-1 | CASSLGSSGSPNEQFF
TRBJ2-3 | . | TRBV5-1 | CASSFDISTDTQYF
TRBJ1-1 | . | TRBV19 | CASPRGVNTEAFF
TRBJ2-7 | once | TRBV2 | CASTPQLGQASYEQYF
TRBJ2-7 | . | TRBV7-9 | CASSLVAGNYEQYF
. | . | TRBV29-1 | CSVAGRAYEQYF
TRBJ1-2 | . | TRBV6-5 | CASRPLRGAEGYTF
TRBJ1-1 | . | TRBV27 | CASNRQATMNTEAFF
TRBJ2-3 | . | TRBV9 | CASSPRQGTDTQYF
TRBJ2-7 | . | TRBV28 | CASKTGRGSDYEQYF
TRBJ2-1 | . | TRBV9 | CASSVDRGRGDGEQFF
TRBJ2-2 | . | TRBV6-1 | CASSEGTAGIAGELFF
TRBJ2-2 | . | TRBV28 | CASDGAGRSGTGELFF
TRBJ2-3 | . | TRBV19 | CASSMTGEETDTQYF
TRBJ2-1 | . | TRBV30 | CAWRDSSYNEQFF
TRBJ2-7 | . | TRBV7-2 | CASSLSTAPYEQHF
TRBJ1-2 | . | TRBV7-8 | CASSPRDRGGGYTF
TRBJ2-1 | once | TRBV28 | CASSLNRGVSYNEQFF
TRBJ2-2 | once | TRBV5-6 | CASSLGPPVPGELFF
TRBJ1-5 | . | TRBV2 | CASSSDTYSNQPQHF
TRBJ1-5 | . | TRBV6-1 | CASSERLTGHRPQHF
TRBJ2-1 | once | TRBV11-3 | CASSLGGASGNEQFF
TRBJ2-4 | once | TRBV5-1 | CASSSDLGKNIQYF
TRBJ1-1 | . | TRBV27 | CASSRGSNWGEAFF
TRBJ1-1 | . | TRBV28 | CASSSPGMNTEAFF
TRBJ2-5 | . | TRBV7-3 | CASSLVRQETQYF
TRBJ1-2 | . | TRBV28 | CASSSNRGAYYGYTF
TRBJ2-1 | . | TRBV29-1 | CSVFSRRRTNDYNEQFF